This T cell receptor beta chain was retrieved from a study of blood T cells in healthy people across ages. Study-level findings and limits: Lack of knowledge of donor CMV status possibly confounded expanded clonotype changes.

The sample holds a few counts of this clonotype. Its specificity is unknown. It was with a sample-barcoded 5' primer and a J-beta primer mix that a second PCR of roughly 7 to 12 cycles was run. A template-switch adaptor that had 12 random nucleotides put a tag on each cDNA molecule. No fewer than 3 million CDR3-containing paired-end reads came from each sample. TCRdb passed the 5' RACE reads through MiXCR, listing each CDR3 protein once. The sample has roughly 700,000 distinct CDR3 sequences; roughly 25% are singletons. The CDR3 is 14 amino acids. Germline V gives CDR1 SGHDT, CDR2 YYEEEE. V was pared by 3 bases and J by 0 bases, with 9 bases between. The sample was also linked to a second study, of T cells of mothers and their children.

The origin of this receptor is a boy aged 5-17 years in good health. The rearrangement joins TRBV5-6 to TRBJ2-5, with no clear D. Sequenced: blood. The CDR3, as DNA: TGTGCCAGCAGCTCAGGAATATACCAAGAGACCCAGTACTTC. It is translated as CASSSGIYQETQYF.